This T cell receptor (beta chain) was found in a study of blood T cell repertoires in COVID-19. The V gene lost 0 bases and the J gene lost 6 bases, with 10 bases spanning the gap. Per the germline V gene, CDR1 is SGHDT and CDR2 is YYEEEE. The CDR3 is made up of 15 amino acids. Sequencing used immunoSEQ multiplex PCR; TCRdb keeps in-frame clones, though not all of them. Among about 70,000 clones listed, 88% were seen once. The TCR originated in a human donor in a cohort sampled during active COVID-19. The J gene is TRBJ1-6, the V gene TRBV5-6; D is undetermined. Sequences were obtained from peripheral blood. This CDR3 reads CASSLAPGTNSPLHF. CDR3 coding DNA: TGTGCCAGCAGCTTGGCGCCAGGCACTAATTCACCCCTCCACTTT.